This record covers a single TCR beta chain. The target antigen is unknown. In TCRdb, the multiplex PCR reads were re-called with MiXCR into one record per CDR3 protein. The profile shows over 200,000 distinct CDR3 sequences, about 32% of them singletons. Samples came from axillary lymph nodes draining the breast cancer. These data belong to a study of breast tumors, draining lymph nodes, adjacent tissues. Findings and caveats of the study: Tumor TCR diversity was below lymph nodes but above nontumor tissue. Luminal-like breast cancer showed significantly greater tumor-nontumor repertoire similarity than basal-like breast cancer did. Data only fit, rather than demonstrated, lymph node origin of most tumor T cells.

This TCR was recovered from a female donor with breast cancer. Some clones in this sample may be carry-over from other donors' samples. Sequencing was done on a sample of axillary lymph node tissue.

The CDR3 spells CASSPQAGAAGGTDTQYF. As DNA, the CDR3 is TGTGCCAGCAGTCCCCAAGCGGGAGCAGCGGGGGGCACAGATACGCAGTATTTT. The chain carries TRBV28 and TRBJ2-3; 8 positions agree with TRBD2. Germline V gene sequence: CDR1 MDHEN, CDR2 SYDVKM. The CDR3 runs to 18 residues. V lost 5 bases and J lost 1; bases outside the gene matches: 14.